This record looks at one TCR beta chain sequence and its context. This CDR3 comprises 16 residues. Germline-derived CDR1 and CDR2 are SNHLY and FYNNEI. The trim removed 8 bases at V and 5 bases at J, leaving 11 bases unmatched. The data were obtained in a study of T cells in Graves' hyperthyroidism and ophthalmopathy. Amplified TCR beta CDR3 regions derived from RNA transcripts. An initial round of RT-PCR targeting the TCR CDR3 relied on the HTBI primer set. MiXCR was run by TCRdb on the multiplex PCR reads, yielding one entry per CDR3 protein. The data hold just over 550,000 distinct CDR3 sequences, with 46% observed a single time.

The chain carries TRBV2 and TRBJ2-5; 13 nucleotides match TRBD2. Sequencing was performed on peripheral blood or thyroid tissue (not recorded which). The source is a woman under 30 with Graves' hyperthyroidism. The CDR3 reads CASRSGLAGEGETQYF. Written as DNA, the CDR3 is TGTGCCAGCCGGAGCGGACTAGCGGGAGAAGGGGAGACCCAGTACTTC.